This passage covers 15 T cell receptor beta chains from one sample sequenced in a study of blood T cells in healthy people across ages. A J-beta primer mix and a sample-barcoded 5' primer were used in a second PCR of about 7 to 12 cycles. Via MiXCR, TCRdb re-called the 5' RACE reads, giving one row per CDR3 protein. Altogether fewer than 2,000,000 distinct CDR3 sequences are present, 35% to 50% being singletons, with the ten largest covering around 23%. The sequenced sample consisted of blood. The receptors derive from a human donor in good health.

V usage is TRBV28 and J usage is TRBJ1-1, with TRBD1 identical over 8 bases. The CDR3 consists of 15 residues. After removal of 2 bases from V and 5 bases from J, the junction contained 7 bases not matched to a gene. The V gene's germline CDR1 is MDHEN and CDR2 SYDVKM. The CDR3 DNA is TGTGCCAGCAGTTTAGGGGACAGGATCGTGACTGAAGCTTTCTTT. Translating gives CASSLGDRIVTEAFF.

CDR3 loop: CASSLLAGGETDTQYF. The DNA of the CDR3 is TGTGCCAGCAGCCTACTAGCGGGGGGGGAGACAGATACGCAGTATTTT. This chain links TRBV7-2 with TRBJ2-3; the match to TRBD2 covers 13 bases. This CDR3 has 16 amino acids. Germline loops: CDR1 SGHTA, CDR2 FQGNSA. Trimming removed 5 bases from V and 3 bases from J; junction bases left unmatched: 5.

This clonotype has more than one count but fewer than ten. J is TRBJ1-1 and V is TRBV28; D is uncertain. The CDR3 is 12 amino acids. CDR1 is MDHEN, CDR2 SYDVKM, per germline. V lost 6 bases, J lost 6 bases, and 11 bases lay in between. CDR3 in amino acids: CASSSPGAEAFF. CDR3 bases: TGTGCCAGCAGCTCCCCCGGGGCTGAAGCTTTCTTT.

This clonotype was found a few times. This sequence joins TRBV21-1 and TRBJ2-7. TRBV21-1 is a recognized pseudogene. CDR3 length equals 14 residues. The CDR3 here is CASSKLRGSYEQYF. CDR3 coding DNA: TGTGCCAGCAGCAAACTTCGGGGATCCTACGAGCAGTACTTC.

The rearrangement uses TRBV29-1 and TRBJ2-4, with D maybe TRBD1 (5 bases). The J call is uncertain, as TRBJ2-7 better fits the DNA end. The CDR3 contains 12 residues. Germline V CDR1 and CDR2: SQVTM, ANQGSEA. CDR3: CSVIQANYEQYF. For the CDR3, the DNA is TGCAGCGTTATACAGGCGAACTACGAGCAGTACTTC.

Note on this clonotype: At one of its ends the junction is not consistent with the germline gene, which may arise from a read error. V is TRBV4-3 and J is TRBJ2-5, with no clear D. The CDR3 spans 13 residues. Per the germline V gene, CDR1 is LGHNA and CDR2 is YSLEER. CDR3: CASSQEDQEIQYF. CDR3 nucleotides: TGCGCCAGCAGCCAAGAGGACCAAGAGATCCAGTACTTC.

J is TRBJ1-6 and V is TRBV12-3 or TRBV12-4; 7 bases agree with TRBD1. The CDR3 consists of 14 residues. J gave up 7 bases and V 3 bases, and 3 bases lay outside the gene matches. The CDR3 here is CASSFMGQNSPLHF. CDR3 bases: TGTGCCAGCAGTTTTATGGGACAGAATTCACCCCTCCACTTT.

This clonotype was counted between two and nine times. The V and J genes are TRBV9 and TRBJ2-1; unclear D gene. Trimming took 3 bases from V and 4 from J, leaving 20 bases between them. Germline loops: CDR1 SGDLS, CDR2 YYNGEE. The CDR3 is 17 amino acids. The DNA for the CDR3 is TGTGCCAGCAGCGCCGAGAAGGGCAATTCGATTTACAATGAGCAGTTCTTC. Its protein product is CASSAEKGNSIYNEQFF.

In DNA, the CDR3 is TGTGCCAGCAGACCCCTAGCGGGGGGGCGCGATGAGCAGTTCTTC. It codes for CASRPLAGGRDEQFF. This chain links TRBV27 with TRBJ2-1; 12 bases fit TRBD2. The CDR3 covers 15 residues. Germline V gene data show CDR1 as MNHEY and CDR2 as SMNVEV (reference sequence). The V segment lost 6 bases and the J segment 8 bases; nucleotides outside the gene matches: 8.

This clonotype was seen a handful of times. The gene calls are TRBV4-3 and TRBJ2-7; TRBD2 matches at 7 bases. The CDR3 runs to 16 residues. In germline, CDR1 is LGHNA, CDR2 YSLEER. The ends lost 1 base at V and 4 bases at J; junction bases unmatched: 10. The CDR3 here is CASSQVWGGRKYEQYF. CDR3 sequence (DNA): TGCGCCAGCAGCCAAGTCTGGGGGGGACGAAAATACGAGCAGTACTTC.

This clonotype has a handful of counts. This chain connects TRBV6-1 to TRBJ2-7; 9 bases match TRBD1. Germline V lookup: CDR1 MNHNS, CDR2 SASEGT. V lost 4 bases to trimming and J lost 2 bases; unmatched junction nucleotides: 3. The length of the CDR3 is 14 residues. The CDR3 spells CASSGTGVTYEQYF. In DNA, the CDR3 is TGTGCCAGCAGTGGGACAGGGGTGACCTACGAGCAGTACTTC.

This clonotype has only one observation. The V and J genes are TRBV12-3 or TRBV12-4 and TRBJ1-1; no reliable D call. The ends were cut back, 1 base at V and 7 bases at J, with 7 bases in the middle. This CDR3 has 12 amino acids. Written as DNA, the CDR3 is TGTGCCAGCAGTTTAGTGTCACTTGAAGCTTTCTTT. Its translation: CASSLVSLEAFF.

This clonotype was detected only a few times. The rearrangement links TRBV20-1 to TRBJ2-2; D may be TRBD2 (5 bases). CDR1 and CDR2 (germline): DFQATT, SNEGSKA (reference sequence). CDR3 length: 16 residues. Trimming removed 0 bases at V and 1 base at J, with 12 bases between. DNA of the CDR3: TGCAGTGCTAGAGATATCTATCGGGGGAACACCGGGGAGCTGTTTTTT. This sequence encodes CSARDIYRGNTGELFF.

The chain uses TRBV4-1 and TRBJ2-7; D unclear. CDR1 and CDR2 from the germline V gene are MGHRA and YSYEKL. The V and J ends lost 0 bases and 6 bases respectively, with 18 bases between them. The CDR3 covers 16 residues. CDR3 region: CASSQDDRPSIGEQYF. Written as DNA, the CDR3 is TGCGCCAGCAGCCAAGATGATAGGCCATCAATTGGCGAGCAGTACTTC.

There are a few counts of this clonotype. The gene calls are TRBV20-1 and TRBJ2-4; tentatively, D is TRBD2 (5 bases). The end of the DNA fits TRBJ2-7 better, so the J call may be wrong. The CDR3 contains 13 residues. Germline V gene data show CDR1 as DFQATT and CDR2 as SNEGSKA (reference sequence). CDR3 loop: CSARDRGPYEQYF. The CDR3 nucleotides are TGCAGTGCTAGAGATCGGGGTCCTTACGAGCAGTACTTC.